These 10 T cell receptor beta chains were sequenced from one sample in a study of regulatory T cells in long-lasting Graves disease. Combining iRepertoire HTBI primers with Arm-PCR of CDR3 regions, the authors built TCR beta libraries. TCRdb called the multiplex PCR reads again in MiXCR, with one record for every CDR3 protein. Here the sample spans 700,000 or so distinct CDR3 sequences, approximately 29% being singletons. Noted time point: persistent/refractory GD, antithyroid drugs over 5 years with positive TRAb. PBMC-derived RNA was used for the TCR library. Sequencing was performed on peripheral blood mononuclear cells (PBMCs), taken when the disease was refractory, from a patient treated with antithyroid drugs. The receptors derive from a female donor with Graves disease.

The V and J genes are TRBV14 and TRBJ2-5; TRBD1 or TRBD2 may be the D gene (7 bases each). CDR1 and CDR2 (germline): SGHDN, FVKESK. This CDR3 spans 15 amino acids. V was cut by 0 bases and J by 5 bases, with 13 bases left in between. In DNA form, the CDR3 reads TGTGCCAGCAGCCAAGAGGGAGGGGGCCAGGAGACCCAGTACTTC. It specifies CASSQEGGGQETQYF. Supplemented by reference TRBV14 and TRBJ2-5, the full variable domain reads EAGVTQFPSHSVIEKGQTVTLRCDPISGHDNLYWYRRVMGKEIKFLLHFVKESKQDESGMPNNRFLAERTGGTYSTLKVQPAELEDSGVYFCASSQEGGGQETQYFGPGTRLLVL.

The CDR3 sequence: CSVEKQGLSNEQYF. In nucleotides, the CDR3 is TGCAGCGTTGAAAAGCAGGGACTGAGCAACGAGCAGTACTTC. V is TRBV29-1 and J is TRBJ2-7; tentatively, D is TRBD2 (6 bases). Germline V gene lookup returns CDR1 SQVTM and CDR2 ANQGSEA. V dropped 2 bases and J dropped 5 bases, with 16 bases sitting between them. This CDR3 spans 14 amino acids.

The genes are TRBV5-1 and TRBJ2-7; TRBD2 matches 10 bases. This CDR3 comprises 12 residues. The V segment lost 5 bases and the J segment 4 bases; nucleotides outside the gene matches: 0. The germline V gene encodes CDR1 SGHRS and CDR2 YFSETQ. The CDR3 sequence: CASRAGGYEQYF. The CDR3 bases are TGCGCCAGCAGAGCGGGAGGGTACGAGCAGTACTTC.

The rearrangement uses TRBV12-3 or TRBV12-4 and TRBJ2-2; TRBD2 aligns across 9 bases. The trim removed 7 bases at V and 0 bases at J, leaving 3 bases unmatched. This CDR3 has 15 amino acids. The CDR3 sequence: CASTLAGTNTGELFF. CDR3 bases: TGTGCCAGCACCCTAGCGGGGACGAACACCGGGGAGCTGTTTTTT.

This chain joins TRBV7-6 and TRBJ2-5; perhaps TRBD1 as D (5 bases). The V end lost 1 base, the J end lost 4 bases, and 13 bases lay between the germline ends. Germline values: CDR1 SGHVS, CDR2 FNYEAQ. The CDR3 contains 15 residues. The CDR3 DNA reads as TGTGCCAGCAGCTTAGAAGGCAGGGCTGGAGAGACCCAGTACTTC. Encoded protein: CASSLEGRAGETQYF. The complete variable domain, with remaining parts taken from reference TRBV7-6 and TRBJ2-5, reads GAGVSQSPRYKVTKRGQDVALRCDPISGHVSLYWYRQALGQGPEFLTYFNYEAQQDKSGLPNDRFSAERPEGSISTLTIQRTEQRDSAMYRCASSLEGRAGETQYFGPGTRLLVL.

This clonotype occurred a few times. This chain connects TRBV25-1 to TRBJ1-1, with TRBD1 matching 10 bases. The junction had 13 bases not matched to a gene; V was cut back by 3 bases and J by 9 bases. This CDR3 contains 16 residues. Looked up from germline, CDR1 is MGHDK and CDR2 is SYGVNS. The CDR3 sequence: CASSDRGQGSRRQAFF. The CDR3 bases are TGTGCCAGCAGTGATAGGGGACAGGGGTCAAGAAGGCAAGCTTTCTTT.

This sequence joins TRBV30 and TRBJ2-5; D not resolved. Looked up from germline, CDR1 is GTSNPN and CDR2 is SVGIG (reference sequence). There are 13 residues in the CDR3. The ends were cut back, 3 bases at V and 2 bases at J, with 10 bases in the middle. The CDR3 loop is CAWSRAEQETQYF. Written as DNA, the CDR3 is TGTGCCTGGAGCCGGGCAGAGCAAGAGACCCAGTACTTC.

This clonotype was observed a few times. The CDR3 DNA follows: TGTGCCAGTCTGGACAGGGGGGGTCCTAACTATGGCTACACCTTC. Residues: CASLDRGGPNYGYTF. The chain joins TRBV6-1 to TRBJ1-2; 10 nucleotides match TRBD1. J was trimmed by 0 bases and V by 9 bases; bases with no gene match: 7. The CDR3 totals 15 residues. Germline V gives CDR1 MNHNS, CDR2 SASEGT.

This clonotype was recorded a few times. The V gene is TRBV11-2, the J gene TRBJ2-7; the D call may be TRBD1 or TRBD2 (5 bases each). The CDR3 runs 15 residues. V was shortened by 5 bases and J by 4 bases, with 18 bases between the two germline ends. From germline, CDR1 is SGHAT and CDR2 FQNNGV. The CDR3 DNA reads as TGTGCCAGCAGCGACGGGACGATCCATCCGTACGAGCAGTACTTC. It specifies CASSDGTIHPYEQYF.

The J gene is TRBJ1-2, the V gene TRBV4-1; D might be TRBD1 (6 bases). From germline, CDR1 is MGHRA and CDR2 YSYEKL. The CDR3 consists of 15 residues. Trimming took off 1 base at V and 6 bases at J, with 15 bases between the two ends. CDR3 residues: CASSQGQGYTHGYTF. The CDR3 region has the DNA TGCGCCAGCAGCCAAGGGCAGGGGTATACCCATGGCTACACCTTC.